A single sample gave rise to the 23 T cell receptor beta chains below, sequenced in a study of blood T cells in healthy people across ages. A second PCR, run for 7 to 11 cycles, used a sample-barcoded 5' primer plus a J-beta primer mix. TCRdb re-called the 5' RACE reads with MiXCR, one entry per CDR3 protein. Among around 800,000 distinct CDR3 sequences listed, more than 25% were seen once. This sample also appeared in a second study, on T cells of mothers and their children.

Sample: blood. The receptor set was obtained from a boy younger than 18 in good health.

This clonotype has just a few counts. This chain uses TRBV24-1 with TRBJ2-1; 12 bases align to TRBD2. The germline CDR1 and CDR2 sequences are KGHDR and SFDVKD. The ends lost 3 bases at V and 4 bases at J; junction bases unmatched: 3. The CDR3 has 16 residues. In DNA, the CDR3 is TGTGCCACCAGTGATACTGGACTAGCGGGGTACAATGAGCAGTTCTTC. It encodes CATSDTGLAGYNEQFF.

This clonotype was counted a single time. V and J are TRBV20-1 and TRBJ1-1, with D possibly TRBD1 on 5 matching bases. There are 14 residues in the CDR3. Trimming pared 0 bases from V and 8 bases from J, leaving 16 bases between. Germline V gene lookup returns CDR1 DFQATT and CDR2 SNEGSKA (reference sequence). CDR3 amino acids: CSAREGTASAEAFF. For the CDR3, the DNA is TGCAGTGCTAGAGAAGGGACGGCCTCAGCGGAAGCTTTCTTT.

This chain joins TRBV15 and TRBJ2-3, with D possibly TRBD2 on 6 matching bases. CDR1 is LNHNV, CDR2 YYDKDF, per germline (reference sequence). There are 17 residues in the CDR3. V lost 3 bases and J lost 5, with 21 bases in between. The CDR3: CATSSDQRDLGGDTQYF. The CDR3 DNA reads as TGTGCCACCAGCAGCGACCAAAGGGACCTCGGGGGAGATACGCAGTATTTT. The full variable domain, its missing parts supplied by reference TRBV15 and TRBJ2-3, is DAMVIQNPRYQVTQFGKPVTLSCSQTLNHNVMYWYQQKSSQAPKLLFHYYDKDFNNEADTPDNFQSRRPNTSFCFLDIRSPGLGDTAMYLCATSSDQRDLGGDTQYFGPGTRLTVL.

The V call is TRBV18, the J call TRBJ1-5; D not resolved. This CDR3 spans 13 amino acids. Germline V gene sequence: CDR1 KGHSH, CDR2 LQKENI. V gave up 2 bases and J gave up 4 bases, with 6 bases separating them. This chain's CDR3 is CASSPSPNQPQHF. The DNA of the CDR3 is TGTGCCAGCTCACCAAGCCCTAATCAGCCCCAGCATTTT.

The chain joins TRBV4-1 to TRBJ2-1; 7 nucleotides agree with TRBD1. V gave up 2 bases and J gave up 0 bases; unmatched junction bases: 19. CDR3 length: 21 residues. Germline V CDR1 and CDR2: MGHRA, YSYEKL. This CDR3 reads CASSQIARSRGFPSSYNEQFF. The DNA of the CDR3 is TGCGCCAGCAGCCAAATTGCTCGGAGCAGGGGGTTCCCAAGCTCCTACAATGAGCAGTTCTTC.

This clonotype was observed a handful of times. The chain couples TRBV20-1 to TRBJ2-5; 13 positions agree with TRBD2. Germline CDR1 reads DFQATT; CDR2 reads SNEGSKA (reference sequence). The J segment lost 11 bases and the V segment lost 3 bases, leaving 9 bases of the junction unmatched. The CDR3 runs to 14 residues. As DNA, the CDR3 is TGCAGTGCTAGGACTAGCGGGGGGCCGGGGGAGCAGTACTTC. It yields the protein CSARTSGGPGEQYF.

This clonotype was detected only a few times. The chain links TRBV20-1 to TRBJ2-7, with D uncertain. With the DNA end fitting TRBJ2-5 better, the J assignment may be wrong. The CDR3 extends over 13 amino acids. CDR1 and CDR2 from the germline V gene are DFQATT and SNEGSKA (reference sequence). Here the CDR3 reads CSLQAGLQETQYF. CDR3 DNA sequence: TGCAGTCTCCAGGCAGGCTTACAAGAGACCCAGTACTTC.

This clonotype was seen a few times. The rearrangement links TRBV7-9 to TRBJ2-7; no definite D call. Trimming shortened V by 3 bases and J by 7 bases, and 16 bases separated the two germline ends. This CDR3 region has 14 residues. Germline assignment: CDR1 SEHNR and CDR2 FQNEAQ (reference sequence). The CDR3 DNA sequence: TGTGCCAGCAGCTTCTCACCCCTACGATCAGAGCAGTACTTC. Amino acid sequence: CASSFSPLRSEQYF.

This clonotype was seen only a few times. This rearrangement joins TRBV4-1 to TRBJ2-7; 9 bases match TRBD1. The germline V gene encodes CDR1 MGHRA and CDR2 YSYEKL. This CDR3 is 16 amino acids long. Losses at the gene ends were 1 base for V and 1 base for J; bases not matched to a gene: 5. The chain's CDR3 is CASSQGGTGSSYEQYF. The DNA for the CDR3 is TGCGCCAGCAGCCAAGGAGGGACAGGGAGTTCCTACGAGCAGTACTTC.

The chain recombines TRBV11-1 with TRBJ1-4, with D possibly matching TRBD1 (6 bases). V lost 2 bases and J lost 2, with 9 bases in between. CDR3 length: 15 amino acids. From germline, CDR1 is SGHAT and CDR2 FQDESV (reference sequence). CDR3 DNA sequence: TGTGCCAGCAGCTTAACCGACAGGACTAATGAAAAACTGTTTTTT. Protein product: CASSLTDRTNEKLFF.

This clonotype showed up just a few times. This chain connects TRBV6-5 to TRBJ1-5, with a possible D match to TRBD1 (6 bases). Germline V gene lookup returns CDR1 MNHEY and CDR2 SVGAGI. The CDR3 covers 15 residues. V shed 4 bases and J shed 2 bases, with 12 bases lying between them. The CDR3 region is CASSSGVNGNQPQHF. CDR3 DNA sequence: TGTGCCAGCAGTTCAGGGGTTAACGGCAATCAGCCCCAGCATTTT.

In its sample, this clonotype was seen a few times. The V call is TRBV7-2, the J call TRBJ2-7; either TRBD1 or TRBD2 may fit D (5 bases each). V lost 5 bases, J lost 4 bases, and 15 bases lay in between. The CDR3 covers 14 residues. Per the germline V gene, CDR1 is SGHTA and CDR2 is FQGNSA. CDR3 loop: CASSRRDGEYEQYF. DNA of the CDR3: TGTGCCAGCAGCCGCCGGGACGGAGAGTACGAGCAGTACTTC. The variable domain in full, completed from reference TRBV7-2 and TRBJ2-7, reads GAGVSQSPSNKVTEKGKDVELRCDPISGHTALYWYRQSLGQGLEFLIYFQGNSAPDKSGLPSDRFSAERTGGSVSTLTIQRTQQEDSAVYLCASSRRDGEYEQYFGPGTRLTVT.

In the case of this clonotype: A read error may produce the germline difference seen at one junction end. The genes are TRBV20-1 and TRBJ2-5, with TRBD2 matching 9 bases. The CDR3 loop spans 14 amino acids. CDR1 is DFQATT, CDR2 SNEGSKA, per germline (reference sequence). The CDR3 sequence: CNARIAGAQETQYF. CDR3 sequence (DNA): TGCAATGCTAGAATAGCGGGGGCCCAAGAGACCCAGTACTTC.

The chain has TRBV15 and TRBJ1-2; 9 nucleotides match TRBD1. CDR1 is LNHNV and CDR2 is YYDKDF in the germline V gene (reference sequence). CDR3 size: 14 residues. The V segment lost 2 bases and the J segment 4 bases; nucleotides outside the gene matches: 2. The CDR3 DNA reads as TGTGCCACCAGCAGATCACAGGGGGCCTATGGCTACACCTTC. Its protein is CATSRSQGAYGYTF.

The chain is built from TRBV5-1 and TRBJ2-5, with a weak D call TRBD1 (6 bases). The germline CDR1 and CDR2 sequences are SGHRS and YFSETQ. The CDR3 spans 13 residues. Trimming removed 9 bases at V and 5 bases at J, with 17 bases between. The CDR3 spells CATAQGLRETQYF. Written as DNA, the CDR3 is TGCGCCACCGCCCAGGGGCTGCGGGAGACCCAGTACTTC.

The V gene is TRBV20-1, the J gene TRBJ1-5; D might be TRBD1 (6 bases). Looked up from germline, CDR1 is DFQATT and CDR2 is SNEGSKA (reference sequence). This CDR3 comprises 13 residues. V was pared by 6 bases and J by 7 bases, with 16 bases between. The CDR3 region is CSAPGDLGQPQHF. The DNA for the CDR3 is TGCAGTGCGCCAGGGGACCTCGGGCAGCCCCAGCATTTT.

This clonotype was picked up many times. V and J are TRBV29-1 and TRBJ1-2; D may be TRBD1 (5 bases). This CDR3 spans 14 amino acids. V was trimmed by 2 bases and J by 0 bases, leaving 10 bases between them. Germline assignment: CDR1 SQVTM and CDR2 ANQGSEA. Here the CDR3 DNA reads TGCAGCGTTGAACTAAGGGGAGCTAACTATGGCTACACCTTC. Translated, it gives CSVELRGANYGYTF.

This chain joins TRBV5-5 and TRBJ2-1, with D unclear. V gave up 0 bases and J gave up 0 bases, with 7 bases separating them. Germline loops: CDR1 SGHKS, CDR2 YYEKEE (reference sequence). The length of the CDR3 is 15 residues. The DNA of the CDR3 is TGTGCCAGCAGCTTGGACTTCAGCTCCTACAATGAGCAGTTCTTC. Its translation is CASSLDFSSYNEQFF. The whole variable domain, filled in from reference TRBV5-5 and TRBJ2-1, reads DAGVTQSPTHLIKTRGQQVTLRCSPISGHKSVSWYQQVLGQGPQFIFQYYEKEERGRGNFPDRFSARQFPNYSSELNVNALLLGDSALYLCASSLDFSSYNEQFFGPGTRLTVL.

V usage is TRBV7-3 and J usage is TRBJ2-2; 7 nucleotides align to TRBD2. With V trimmed by 5 bases and J by 4 bases, 1 base remained unmatched. This CDR3 has 13 residues. The V gene's germline CDR1 is SGHTA and CDR2 FQGTGA. CDR3 sequence (DNA): TGTGCCAGCAGCCCTAGCGGCACCGGGGAGCTGTTTTTT. Translated: CASSPSGTGELFF. The variable domain in full, with the rest retrieved from reference TRBV7-3 and TRBJ2-2, is GAGVSQTPSNKVTEKGKYVELRCDPISGHTALYWYRQSLGQGPEFLIYFQGTGAADDSGLPNDRFFAVRPEGSVSTLKIQRTERGDSAVYLCASSPSGTGELFFGEGSRLTVL.

This clonotype has more than one count but fewer than ten. CDR3 coding DNA: TGTGCCAGCAGTTTAGCAGATGGACAGCCCCAGCATTTT. This translates into CASSLADGQPQHF. The V and J genes are TRBV12-3 or TRBV12-4 and TRBJ1-5; D remains unclear. Trimming pared 0 bases from V and 7 bases from J, leaving 7 bases between. The CDR3 is 13 amino acids.

This clonotype was counted a few times. The chain is built from TRBV7-8 and TRBJ2-4; TRBD2 might be the D (5 bases). Deletions cut 5 bases from V and 10 bases from J, with 21 bases between. The CDR3 totals 15 residues. CDR1 is SGHVS, CDR2 FQNEAQ, per germline. The CDR3 sequence: CASSQRAKISRIQYF. CDR3 nucleotides: TGTGCCAGCAGCCAGAGGGCCAAGATCTCTCGTATTCAGTACTTC.

The chain uses TRBV20-1 and TRBJ1-1, with a tentative D call TRBD1 (5 bases). V was clipped by 3 bases and J by 1 base, with 15 bases between them. Germline V lookup: CDR1 DFQATT, CDR2 SNEGSKA (reference sequence). The CDR3 totals 15 residues. This CDR3 is CSARDPPGRNTEAFF. CDR3 in DNA: TGCAGTGCTAGGGACCCCCCGGGGCGGAACACTGAAGCTTTCTTT.

The CDR3 spells CASSLGGTETGELFF. The CDR3 DNA reads TGCGCCAGCAGCTTGGGAGGGACAGAGACCGGGGAGCTGTTTTTT. This chain uses TRBV5-1 with TRBJ2-2, with 7 bases aligning to TRBD1. This CDR3 spans 15 amino acids. Trimming cost V 0 bases and J 5 bases; bases outside gene matches: 4. CDR1 is SGHRS, CDR2 YFSETQ, per germline.